Below, one TCR beta chain is given with its context. This clone appeared a few times. What this receptor recognizes is not known. No quality values exist for individual bases; no much larger clone is one base distant. Collaborating institutions collected whole blood in K2EDTA tubes following their own protocols. Collaborator samples were shipped for TCRbeta analysis as frozen whole blood, isolated PBMCs, or DNA extracted from either sample type. The data were taken from a study of blood T cell repertoires in COVID-19 (dated by TCRdb to 2020 to 2021). For the wider study: Samples covering the acute and convalescent phases of COVID-19 were provided by collaborators in the United States, Italy and Spain. The prospective study material was composed of cDNA or gDNA derived from T cells, B-cell-depleted T cells, or PBMCs. Subjects who had been exposed to COVID-19, were actively infected with it, or had recovered from it provided the deeply sampled blood TCRbeta repertoires that made up the dataset. A freely available public database, intended as a resource for researchers studying the immune response to SARS-CoV-2, is where the repertoires were released. Samples came from the ongoing ImmuneRACE study (first 160 participants) plus 1,254 subjects from 6 global collaborators. The sample metadata nearly always contained a de-identified subject ID, COVID-19 status, age in years and sex. Where available, HLA class I and class II types were taken from metadata supplied by the sample provider and were not determined by assay-based typing.

TCRbeta CDR3 regions were amplified from genomic DNA by means of the immunoSEQ Assay, a bias-controlled multiplex PCR. As for the authors' bioinformatics: The number of nucleated cells in each sample was estimated by amplification of reference gene primers within the assay. Sequence reads were collapsed and filtered to measure the absolute abundance of every unique TCRbeta CDR3 rearrangement. Productive Simpson clonality was computed per sample as the square root of Simpson's diversity index over productive rearrangements. TCRdb limited this immuneACCESS table to in-frame rearrangements with V and J called. A share of clones is missing; checked studies link under half to unresolved V genes, and the rest is unexplained. V, J and clone size derive from that table, while D and trimming were established from the DNA sequence. This sample is represented by about 120,000 clones; about 78% of them were singletons. The ten largest make up roughly 2% of the sample.

Findings and caveats that apply to the study as a whole: How much clinical and demographic metadata was included differed by source and by participant, and the metadata was provided uncurated.

Counted from cysteine to phenylalanine, this CDR3 has 14 amino acids. The sequence is cut down to CDR3 DNA, 42 bases in frame from base 1. The germline V gene (reference sequence) sets CDR1 to PRHDT and CDR2 to FYEKMQ. Trimming leaves V shorter by 5 bases and J shorter by 8 bases, with the junction holding 10 bases beyond the gene matches. The TCR was taken from a man in his sixties or seventies with acute or convalescent COVID-19. Sequences were obtained from peripheral blood. The sequence is built from TRBV13 and TRBJ1-2, with 8 bases matching TRBD1. The CDR3 is CASSTRQGQGGYTF. The DNA sequence is as follows: TGTGCCAGCAGCACGAGACAGGGGCAGGGCGGCTACACCTTC. This CDR3, with the reference TRBV13 and TRBJ1-2 proteins standing in past its ends, gives the full variable domain AAGVIQSPRHLIKEKRETATLKCYPIPRHDTVYWYQQGPGQDPQFLISFYEKMQSDKGSIPDRFSAQQFSDYHSELNMSSLELGDSALYFCASSTRQGQGGYTFGSGTRLTVV.